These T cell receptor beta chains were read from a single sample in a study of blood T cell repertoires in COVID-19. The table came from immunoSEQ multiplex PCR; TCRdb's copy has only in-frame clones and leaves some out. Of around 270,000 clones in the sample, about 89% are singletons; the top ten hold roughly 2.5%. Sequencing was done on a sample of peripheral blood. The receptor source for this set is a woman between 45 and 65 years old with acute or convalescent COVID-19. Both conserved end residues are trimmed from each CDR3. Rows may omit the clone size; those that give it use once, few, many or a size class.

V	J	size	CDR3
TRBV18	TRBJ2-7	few	ASSPDGLAGAHEQY
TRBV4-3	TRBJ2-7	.	ASSQQGKLGEQY
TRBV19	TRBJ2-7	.	ASRLRGGGSSYEQY
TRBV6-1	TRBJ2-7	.	ASREPALAGSSYEQY
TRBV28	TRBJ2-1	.	ASRQGLGLGQF
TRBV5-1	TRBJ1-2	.	ASSPLIRQGARGYT
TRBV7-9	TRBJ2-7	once	ASSLSLGTGISYEQY
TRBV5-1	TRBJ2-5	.	ASSLEGRETQY
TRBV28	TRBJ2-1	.	ASPPSGRDNEQF
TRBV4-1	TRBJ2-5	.	ASSLAPDRGSETQY
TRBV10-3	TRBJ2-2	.	ATQDREDTGELF
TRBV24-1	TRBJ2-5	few	ATSDHLAGVYETQY
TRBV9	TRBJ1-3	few	ASSETGGDTIY
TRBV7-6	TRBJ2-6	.	ASSLMGAGANVLT
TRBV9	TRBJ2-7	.	ASSVGGRYEQY
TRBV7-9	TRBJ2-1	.	ASSPGQGFYNEQF
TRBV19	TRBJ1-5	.	ASSTRQGIGQPQH
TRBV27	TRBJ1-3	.	ASSLTETGNGNTIY
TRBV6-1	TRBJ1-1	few	ASSERIQGGTEAF
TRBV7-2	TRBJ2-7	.	ASSLRDRDPYEQY
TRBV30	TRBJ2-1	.	AWSKASTEEQF
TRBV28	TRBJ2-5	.	ASSSQETQY